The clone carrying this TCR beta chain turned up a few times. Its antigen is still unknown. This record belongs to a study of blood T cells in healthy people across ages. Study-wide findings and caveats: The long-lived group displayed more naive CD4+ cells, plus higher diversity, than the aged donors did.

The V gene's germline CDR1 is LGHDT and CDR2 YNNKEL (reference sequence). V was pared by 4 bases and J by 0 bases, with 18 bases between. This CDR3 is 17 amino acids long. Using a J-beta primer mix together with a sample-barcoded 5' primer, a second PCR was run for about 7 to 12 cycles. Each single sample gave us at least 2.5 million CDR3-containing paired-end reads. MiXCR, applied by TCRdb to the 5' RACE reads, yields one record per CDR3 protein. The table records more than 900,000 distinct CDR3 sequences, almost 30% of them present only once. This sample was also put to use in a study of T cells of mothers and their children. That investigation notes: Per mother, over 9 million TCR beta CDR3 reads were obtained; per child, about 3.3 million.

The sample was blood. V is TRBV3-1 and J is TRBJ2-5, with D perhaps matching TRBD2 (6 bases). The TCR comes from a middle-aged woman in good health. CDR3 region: CASSPDRDLEDQETQYF. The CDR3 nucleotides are TGTGCCAGCAGCCCCGACCGGGACTTGGAAGACCAAGAGACCCAGTACTTC.